The T cell receptor (beta chain) described here comes from a study of blood T cell repertoires in COVID-19. In the study overall: Samples taken during acute and convalescent COVID-19 were collected in the United States, Italy and Spain. In each case, the material was cDNA or gDNA derived from T cells, B-cell-depleted T cells, or PBMCs.

Per the original data handling: The assay estimated nucleated cells by amplifying reference gene primers. Produced via immunoSEQ multiplex PCR; TCRdb's table is partial and in-frame only. D and trimming were read from the DNA, whereas the V and J calls and clone size are those reported in that table. The data show some 95,000 clones, 80% seen once. Trimming took off 6 bases at V and 5 bases at J, with 10 bases between the two ends. This CDR3 spans 13 amino acids. This clone came up once. The sequence was obtained from a man between 50 and 59 years old who had recovered from COVID-19. Source material: peripheral blood. This chain joins TRBV12-3 or TRBV12-4 and TRBJ2-2; tentatively, D is TRBD2 (6 bases). The CDR3 nucleotides read TGTGCCAGCAGACCGAGCGGGACCGGGGAGCTGTTTTTT. It yields the protein CASRPSGTGELFF.